This T cell receptor (beta chain) was captured in a study of T cells in narcolepsy. Background on the study: Enrolled donors included narcolepsy type 1 or type 2 patients and healthy controls. Notes on the study in general: Autoreactive clonotypes reportedly recurred in blood of same and different patients, not controls. Autoreactive clone sequences were missing from some blood memory CD4+ repertoires. Autoreactive HCRT-specific and TRIB2-specific clonotypes were marked in same-patient CSF-versus-blood CD4+ comparisons.

V lost 8 bases to trimming and J lost 8 bases, with 15 bases between them. The CDR3 has 11 residues. In germline, CDR1 is SQVTM, CDR2 ANQGSEA. On this clone itself: What it binds is unknown.

Produced via immunoSEQ multiplex PCR; TCRdb's table is partial and in-frame only. Counted here are 27,000 or so clones, 86% occurring once; the ten biggest clones make up roughly 1.1%. V and J are TRBV29-1 and TRBJ1-1; no clear D gene. The source material was CD45RA- memory CD4+ T cells from PBMCs. This TCR was sampled from a human donor with narcolepsy. The CDR3 DNA is TGCAGCAGCAGGTCTCCGGCCGAAGCTTTCTTT. Translation: CSSRSPAEAFF.